This T cell receptor beta chain originates from a study of monozygotic twins with inflammatory bowel disease. Study findings and constraints: Discordant twins had repertoire similarity that did not differ from that of concordant twins, possibly from limited power. The existence of one strong signal or clonotype linked to IBD lacked support. Especially with disease activity, IBD patients had fewer clonotypes in common with others than healthy twins did.

TCRdb re-called the 5' RACE reads; one entry per CDR3 protein, DNA not given. The sample table includes about 420,000 distinct CDR3 sequences. Isolation of total RNA was performed on whole blood, with no prior T cell sorting. As concerns this clonotype: Antigen specificity is unknown.

CDR3 length: 15 residues. Germline V gene lookup returns CDR1 LNHDA and CDR2 SQIVND (reference sequence). Sequences were obtained from blood. This receptor was obtained from a human donor with ulcerative colitis or Crohn's disease, or a healthy co-twin of an affected twin (not recorded which). The chain uses TRBV19 and TRBJ2-1. CDR3 protein: CASFSGGSSYNEQFF. Based on the CDR3 plus reference TRBV19 and TRBJ2-1, the full variable domain is DGGITQSPKYLFRKEGQNVTLSCEQNLNHDAMYWYRQDPGQGLRLIYYSQIVNDFQKGDIAEGYSVSREKKESFPLTVTSAQKNPTAFYLCASFSGGSSYNEQFFGPGTRLTVL.